These 25 T cell receptor beta chains came from one sample sequenced in a study of read filtering for tumor transcriptome and immune sequencing. From 300 to 450 ng of RNA, a library with molecular barcoded alpha/delta and beta/gamma adaptors was made. TCRdb independently ran MiXCR on the reads; one entry per CDR3 protein. In the table there are over 25,000 distinct CDR3 sequences, about an eighth of which are singletons. The sample consisted of a population of CD138-negative cells sorted from bone marrow. The receptors stem from a donor aged 40 or over with multiple myeloma.

This clonotype showed up just a few times. This chain uses TRBV11-2 with TRBJ2-2; 10 bases match TRBD1. Germline V CDR1 and CDR2: SGHAT, FQNNGV. The ends lost 3 bases at V and 6 bases at J; junction bases unmatched: 10. This CDR3 is 17 amino acids long. The CDR3 DNA reads as TGTGCCAGCAGCTTTGTCTCTGGGACAGGGGAGGCCGGGGAGCTGTTTTTT. It translates to CASSFVSGTGEAGELFF.

This clonotype was counted at least ten times. CDR3 sequence: CASSLGDRAHGYTF. The CDR3 DNA sequence: TGTGCCAGCAGCTTGGGGGACAGGGCGCATGGCTACACCTTC. The rearrangement uses TRBV5-6 and TRBJ1-2, with 9 bases that match TRBD1. The CDR3 loop spans 14 amino acids. V was pared by 0 bases and J by 6 bases, with 3 bases of the junction left unmatched. Germline-derived CDR1 and CDR2 are SGHDT and YYEEEE.

This clonotype occurred many times. The J gene is TRBJ2-1, the V gene TRBV20-1, with 9 nucleotides matching TRBD2. Germline V CDR1 and CDR2: DFQATT, SNEGSKA (reference sequence). The trim removed 0 bases at V and 4 bases at J, leaving 7 bases unmatched. The length of the CDR3 is 16 residues. In DNA form, the CDR3 reads TGCAGTGCTAGAGATTGGGCTAGCGGGAAATACAATGAGCAGTTCTTC. The encoded protein is CSARDWASGKYNEQFF.

In the case of this clonotype: A far more abundant clone sits one base away, making this likely a read error. V usage is TRBV6-5 and J usage is TRBJ2-7; perhaps TRBD1 as D (7 bases). CDR3 length: 18 residues. V lost 0 bases to trimming and J lost 0 bases, with 18 bases between them. Germline V gene sequence: CDR1 MNHEY, CDR2 SVGAGI. CDR3 in DNA: TGTGCCAGCAGTTACTCGTTTGGGGCAGGGGGGATCTCCTACGAGCAGTACTTC. Residues: CASSYSFGAGGISYEQYF.

This clonotype has a count of ten or more. This chain uses TRBV20-1 with TRBJ2-3, with D uncertain. Germline V gene data show CDR1 as DFQATT and CDR2 as SNEGSKA (reference sequence). Trimming took 5 bases from V and 0 from J, leaving 6 bases between them. CDR3 size: 12 residues. CDR3 sequence: CSAFPSTDTQYF. The CDR3 nucleotides read TGCAGTGCTTTTCCAAGCACAGATACGCAGTATTTT.

The rearrangement links TRBV20-1 to TRBJ2-3; 10 bases map to TRBD2. The CDR3 is 18 residues long. J was trimmed by 4 bases and V by 0 bases; bases with no gene match: 13. From germline, CDR1 is DFQATT and CDR2 SNEGSKA (reference sequence). The CDR3 DNA sequence: TGCAGTGCTAGAGATGACTCTGCTAGCGGGAGAAGGTCAGATACGCAGTATTTT. Protein product: CSARDDSASGRRSDTQYF.

The sample holds many counts of this clonotype. This chain uses TRBV20-1 with TRBJ2-7; TRBD2 matches at 13 bases. CDR1 is DFQATT and CDR2 is SNEGSKA in the germline V gene (reference sequence). The V gene end was trimmed by 4 bases and the J gene end by 2 bases; junction bases not matched to a gene: 5. This CDR3 contains 15 residues. The CDR3 loop reads CSATPTSGRTYEQYF. The CDR3 DNA sequence: TGCAGTGCTACGCCGACTAGCGGGAGGACCTACGAGCAGTACTTC.

The sample holds many counts of this clonotype. Here the CDR3 reads CASGLAVMNTGELFF. DNA of the CDR3: TGTGCCAGTGGACTAGCGGTTATGAACACCGGGGAGCTGTTTTTT. The chain carries TRBV3-1 and TRBJ2-2; 10 bases align to TRBD2. The CDR3 is 15 amino acids. CDR1 and CDR2 from the germline V gene are LGHDT and YNNKEL (reference sequence). The V gene end was trimmed by 9 bases and the J gene end by 1 base; junction bases not matched to a gene: 5.

The table lists this clonotype with many counts. The chain uses TRBV7-2 and TRBJ1-6; no firm D call. This CDR3 spans 15 amino acids. Germline values: CDR1 SGHTA, CDR2 FQGNSA. Trimming stripped 2 bases from V and 6 bases from J, with 11 bases between. The CDR3 DNA sequence: TGTGCCAGCAGCTTAACATCCGGGGTTAATTCACCCCTCCACTTT. Translated, it gives CASSLTSGVNSPLHF.

The table lists this clonotype with many counts. This chain links TRBV29-1 with TRBJ2-1; 7 bases are a match to TRBD1. Trimming removed 4 bases from V and 8 bases from J; junction bases left unmatched: 5. The length of the CDR3 is 12 residues. Germline V lookup: CDR1 SQVTM, CDR2 ANQGSEA. The CDR3: CSVGAGGYEQFF. The CDR3 DNA is TGCAGCGTTGGGGCAGGGGGATATGAGCAGTTCTTC.

This clonotype was detected only a few times. This may stem from a read error, because a much larger clone lies one nucleotide away. The genes are TRBV19 and TRBJ1-1, with D uncertain. The CDR3 spans 15 residues. In germline, CDR1 is LNHDA, CDR2 SQIVND (reference sequence). CDR3 in DNA: TGTGCCAGTAGTATAGAAGCCTCCCCAAACACTGGAGCTTTCTTT. The encoded protein is CASSIEASPNTGAFF. The variable domain in full, completed from reference TRBV19 and TRBJ1-1, reads DGGITQSPKYLFRKEGQNVTLSCEQNLNHDAMYWYRQDPGQGLRLIYYSQIVNDFQKGDIAEGYSVSREKKESFPLTVTSAQKNPTAFYLCASSIEASPNTGAFFGQGTRLTVV.

The V call is TRBV29-1, the J call TRBJ2-3, with D possibly matching TRBD2 (5 bases). CDR1 and CDR2 (germline): SQVTM, ANQGSEA. V shed 2 bases and J shed 6 bases, with 15 bases lying between them. The CDR3 loop spans 14 amino acids. The CDR3 DNA reads as TGCAGCGTTGAACGTGACGGGGAGACTGATACGCAGTATTTT. Translated, it gives CSVERDGETDTQYF.

Ten or more counts support this clonotype. J is TRBJ2-1 and V is TRBV24-1; D gene unclear. The ends were cut back, 3 bases at V and 3 bases at J, with 5 bases in the middle. Per germline, CDR1 KGHDR and CDR2 SFDVKD. This CDR3 is built from 13 residues. DNA for the CDR3: TGTGCCACCAGTGATCAGCTCTACAATGAGCAGTTCTTC. Translated: CATSDQLYNEQFF.

Comments on this clonotype: A far larger clone is a single base away, which makes a read error likely. V is TRBV6-1 and J is TRBJ2-1, with D unresolved. CDR3 size: 15 residues. Trimming removed 4 bases at V and 3 bases at J, with 13 bases between. The germline gives CDR1 MNHNS, CDR2 SASEGT. The CDR3 spells CASSASALFYNEQFF. DNA of the CDR3: TGTGCCAGCAGTGCGTCGGCGCTGTTCTACAATGAGCAGTTCTTC.

By share, this clonotype ranks as medium-sized. The rearrangement uses TRBV5-1 and TRBJ2-1, with 7 bases lining up with TRBD2. The CDR3 has 14 amino acids. The germline V gene encodes CDR1 SGHRS and CDR2 YFSETQ. The CDR3 region is CASSLANPYNEQFF. The DNA for the CDR3 is TGCGCAAGCTCACTAGCGAATCCCTACAATGAGCAGTTCTTC.

This clonotype was seen ten or more times. The chain couples TRBV7-7 to TRBJ2-2, with 9 bases identical to TRBD1. V lost 6 bases, J lost 3 bases, and 8 bases stayed unmatched. This CDR3 has 16 residues. Germline lookup yields CDR1 SSHAT and CDR2 FNYEAQ (reference sequence). CDR3 amino acids: CASSSQQGADTGELFF. The CDR3 DNA sequence: TGTGCCAGCAGTTCCCAACAGGGGGCGGACACCGGGGAGCTGTTTTTT. Complete variable domain (other parts from reference TRBV7-7 and TRBJ2-2): GAGVSQSPRYKVTKRGQDVTLRCDPISSHATLYWYQQALGQGPEFLTYFNYEAQPDKSGLPSDRFSAERPEGSISTLTIQRTEQRDSAMYRCASSSQQGADTGELFFGEGSRLTVL.

This clonotype was recorded at least ten times. The chain joins TRBV20-1 to TRBJ1-1; maybe TRBD1 (6 bases). Looked up from germline, CDR1 is DFQATT and CDR2 is SNEGSKA (reference sequence). V lost 3 bases, J lost 0 bases, and 11 bases lay in between. The CDR3 runs to 14 residues. The chain's CDR3 is CSARAGGMNTEAFF. For the CDR3, the DNA is TGCAGTGCTAGGGCCGGGGGCATGAACACTGAAGCTTTCTTT.

This clonotype showed up many times. The chain has TRBV20-1 and TRBJ1-3; unclear D gene. The germline V gene has CDR1 DFQATT and CDR2 SNEGSKA (reference sequence). Between the trimmed V and J ends, which lost 0 bases and 0 bases, there was a span of 15 bases. The CDR3 covers 17 residues. CDR3 protein: CSARDPQPDNSGNTIYF. In nucleotides, the CDR3 is TGCAGTGCTAGAGATCCCCAGCCCGATAACTCTGGAAACACCATATATTTT.

A note on this clonotype: Possible read error: a much larger clone is one base away. The genes are TRBV2 and TRBJ2-1, with 8 bases lining up with TRBD2. This CDR3 has 16 residues. The germline CDR1 and CDR2 sequences are SNHLY and FYNNEI. The CDR3 sequence: CASSEFTSGSFNEQFF. The CDR3 DNA reads as TGTGCCAGCAGTGAGTTTACTAGCGGCTCCTTCAATGAGCAGTTCTTC.

The sample holds many counts of this clonotype. This chain uses TRBV2 with TRBJ2-7; no clear D. V dropped 8 bases and J dropped 1 base, with 9 bases sitting between them. CDR1 is SNHLY and CDR2 is FYNNEI in the germline V gene. CDR3 size: 12 residues. CDR3 amino acids: CASSGLSYEQYF. The CDR3 region has the DNA TGTGCCAGCTCTGGATTATCCTACGAGCAGTACTTC. Filled out from reference TRBV2 and TRBJ2-7, the complete variable domain reads EPEVTQTPSHQVTQMGQEVILRCVPISNHLYFYWYRQILGQKVEFLVSFYNNEISEKSEIFDDQFSVERPDGSNFTLKIRSTKLEDSAMYFCASSGLSYEQYFGPGTRLTVT.

This chain uses TRBV7-2 with TRBJ2-2, with D maybe TRBD2 (6 bases). V lost 7 bases and J 4 bases, leaving 19 bases between the germline ends. Germline assignment: CDR1 SGHTA and CDR2 FQGNSA. The CDR3 is 16 residues long. CDR3 amino acids: CASTPGGIWGTGELFF. DNA of the CDR3: TGTGCCAGCACCCCCGGCGGGATCTGGGGCACCGGGGAGCTGTTTTTT.

This clonotype was detected ten times or more. The chain combines TRBV12-3 or TRBV12-4 with TRBJ2-5; 10 bases line up with TRBD1. V shed 6 bases and J 5 bases; nucleotides not matched to a gene: 6. The CDR3 has 14 residues. As DNA, the CDR3 is TGTGCCAGCAGGGAGACAGGGGGCCGGGAGACCCAGTACTTC. This encodes CASRETGGRETQYF.

The rearrangement links TRBV21-1 to TRBJ1-5. TRBV21-1 is termed a pseudogene. This CDR3 region has 14 residues. Written as DNA, the CDR3 is TGTGCCAGCAGCAAAGGGGTTGTTAACCAGCCCCAGCATTTT. This sequence encodes CASSKGVVNQPQHF.

This clonotype was detected only a few times. This chain joins TRBV14 and TRBJ2-1; TRBD1 matches 11 bases. The CDR3 consists of 18 residues. Germline V gene data show CDR1 as SGHDN and CDR2 as FVKESK. V lost 0 bases to trimming and J lost 5 bases; unmatched junction nucleotides: 9. CDR3 nucleotide sequence: TGTGCCAGCAGCCAAGATTGGGGGACAGGGGGGCCGAACAATGAGCAGTTCTTC. Translated, it gives CASSQDWGTGGPNNEQFF.

This clonotype was counted only a few times. The rearrangement links TRBV10-1 to TRBJ2-5; 7 bases line up with TRBD1. The V and J ends lost 5 bases and 2 bases, in that order; junction bases with no gene match: 2. From germline, CDR1 is WNHNN and CDR2 SYGVQD (reference sequence). The length of the CDR3 is 13 residues. The CDR3 DNA follows: TGCGCCAGCAGTTTACAGGGGCAAGAGACCCAGTACTTC. Its translation: CASSLQGQETQYF.